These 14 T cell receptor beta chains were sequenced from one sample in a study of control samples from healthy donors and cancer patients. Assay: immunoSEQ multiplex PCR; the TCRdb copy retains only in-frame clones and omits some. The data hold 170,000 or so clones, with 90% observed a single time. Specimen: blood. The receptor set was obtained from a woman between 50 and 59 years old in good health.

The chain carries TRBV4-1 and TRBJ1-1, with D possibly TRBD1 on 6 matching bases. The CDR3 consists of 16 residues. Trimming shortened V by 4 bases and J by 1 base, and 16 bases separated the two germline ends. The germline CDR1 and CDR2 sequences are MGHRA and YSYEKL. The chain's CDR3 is CASSLQHLDRNTEAFF. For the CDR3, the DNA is TGCGCCAGCAGCCTTCAACACCTGGACAGGAACACTGAAGCTTTCTTT.

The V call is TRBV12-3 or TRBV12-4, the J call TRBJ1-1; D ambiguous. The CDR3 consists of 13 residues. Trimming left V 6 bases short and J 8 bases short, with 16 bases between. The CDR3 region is CASRPLLAGEAFF. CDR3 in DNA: TGTGCCAGCAGACCACTGCTCGCGGGAGAAGCTTTCTTT.

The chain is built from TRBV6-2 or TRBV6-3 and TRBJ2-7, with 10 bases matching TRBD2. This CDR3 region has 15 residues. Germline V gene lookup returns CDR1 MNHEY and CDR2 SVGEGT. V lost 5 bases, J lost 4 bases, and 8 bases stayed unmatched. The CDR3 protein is CASSLASGSGYEQYF. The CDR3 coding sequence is TGTGCCAGCAGTCTCGCTAGCGGGAGTGGTTACGAGCAGTACTTC.

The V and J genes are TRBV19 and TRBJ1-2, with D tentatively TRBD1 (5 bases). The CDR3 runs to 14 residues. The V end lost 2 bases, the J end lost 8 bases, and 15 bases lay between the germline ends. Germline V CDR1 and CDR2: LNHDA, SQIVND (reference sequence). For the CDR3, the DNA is TGTGCCAGTAGTATAAATGGCAGGGCCAGCGGCTACACCTTC. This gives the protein CASSINGRASGYTF.

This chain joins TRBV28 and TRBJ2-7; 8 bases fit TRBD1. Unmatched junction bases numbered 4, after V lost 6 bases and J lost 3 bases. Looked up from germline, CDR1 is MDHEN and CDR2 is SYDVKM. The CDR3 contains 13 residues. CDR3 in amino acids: CASRDRAIYEQYF. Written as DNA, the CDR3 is TGTGCCAGCAGGGACAGGGCCATCTACGAGCAGTACTTC. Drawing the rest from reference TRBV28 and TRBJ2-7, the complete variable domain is DVKVTQSSRYLVKRTGEKVFLECVQDMDHENMFWYRQDPGLGLRLIYFSYDVKMKEKGDIPEGYSVSREKKERFSLILESASTNQTSMYLCASRDRAIYEQYFGPGTRLTVT.

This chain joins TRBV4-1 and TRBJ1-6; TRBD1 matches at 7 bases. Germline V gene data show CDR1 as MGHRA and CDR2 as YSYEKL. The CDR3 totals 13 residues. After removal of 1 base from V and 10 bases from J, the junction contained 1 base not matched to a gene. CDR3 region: CASSQVRGSPLHF. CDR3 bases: TGCGCCAGCAGCCAAGTCAGGGGGTCACCCCTCCACTTT.

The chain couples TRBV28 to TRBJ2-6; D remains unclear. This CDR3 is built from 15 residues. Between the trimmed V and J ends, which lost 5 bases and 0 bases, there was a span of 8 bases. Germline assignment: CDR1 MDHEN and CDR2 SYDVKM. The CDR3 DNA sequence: TGTGCCAGCAGTACCACCCGCTCTGGGGCCAACGTCCTGACTTTC. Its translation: CASSTTRSGANVLTF.

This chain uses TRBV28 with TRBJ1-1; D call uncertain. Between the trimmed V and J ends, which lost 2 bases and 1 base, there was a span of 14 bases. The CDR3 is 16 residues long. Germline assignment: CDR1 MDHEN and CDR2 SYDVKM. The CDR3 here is CASSLGSSRGNTEAFF. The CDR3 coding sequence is TGTGCCAGCAGTTTAGGGTCGTCACGAGGGAACACTGAAGCTTTCTTT.

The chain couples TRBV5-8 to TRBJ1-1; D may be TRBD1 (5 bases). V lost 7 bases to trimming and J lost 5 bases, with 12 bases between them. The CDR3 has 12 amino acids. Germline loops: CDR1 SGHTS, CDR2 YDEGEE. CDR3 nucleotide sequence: TGTGCCAGCCTGAGGGGAAGGACTGAAGCTTTCTTT. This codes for CASLRGRTEAFF.

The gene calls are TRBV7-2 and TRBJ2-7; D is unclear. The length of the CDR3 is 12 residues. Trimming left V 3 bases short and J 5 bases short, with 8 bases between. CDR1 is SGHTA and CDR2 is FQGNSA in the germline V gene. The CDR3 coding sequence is TGTGCCAGCAGCTTGGACCTCCACGAGCAGTACTTC. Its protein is CASSLDLHEQYF.

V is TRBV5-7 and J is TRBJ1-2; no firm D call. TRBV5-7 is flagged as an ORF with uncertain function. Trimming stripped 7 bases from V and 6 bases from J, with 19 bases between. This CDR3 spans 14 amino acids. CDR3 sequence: CASSSPGRRDGYTF. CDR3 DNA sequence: TGTGCCAGCTCCTCCCCCGGGAGGCGAGATGGCTACACCTTC.

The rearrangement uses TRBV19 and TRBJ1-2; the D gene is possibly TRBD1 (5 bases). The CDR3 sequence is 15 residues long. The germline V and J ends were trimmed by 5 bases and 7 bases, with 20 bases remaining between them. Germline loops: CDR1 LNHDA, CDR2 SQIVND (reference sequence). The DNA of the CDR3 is TGTGCCAGTAGTGGATTCCAGGGAAGGTCCTCTGGCTACACCTTC. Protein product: CASSGFQGRSSGYTF.

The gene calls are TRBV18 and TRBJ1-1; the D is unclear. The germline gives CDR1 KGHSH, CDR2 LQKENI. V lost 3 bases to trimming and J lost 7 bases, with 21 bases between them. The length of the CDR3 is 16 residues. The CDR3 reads CASSPDGRLLGSEAFF. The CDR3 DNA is TGTGCCAGCTCACCGGACGGGCGGCTACTTGGAAGTGAAGCTTTCTTT.

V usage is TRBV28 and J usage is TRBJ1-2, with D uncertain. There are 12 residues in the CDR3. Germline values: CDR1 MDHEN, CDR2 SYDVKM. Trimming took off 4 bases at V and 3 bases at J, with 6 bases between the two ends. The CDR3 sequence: CASSSGYYGYTF. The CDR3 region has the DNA TGTGCCAGCAGTTCGGGATACTATGGCTACACCTTC.